This passage covers 14 T cell receptor beta chains from one sample sequenced in a study of blood T cells in healthy people across ages. It was with a sample-barcoded 5' primer and a J-beta primer mix that a second PCR of about 7 to 12 cycles was run. TCRdb re-derived calls from the 5' RACE reads in MiXCR, one entry per CDR3 protein. Of 1.5 million or so distinct CDR3 sequences listed, 35% to 45% are singletons. The sequenced material came from blood. The receptor set was obtained from a woman in her late teens or twenties in good health.

The V call is TRBV27, the J call TRBJ2-1; 11 bases are shared with TRBD2. The CDR3 length is 16 residues. J was trimmed by 8 bases and V by 4 bases; bases with no gene match: 10. Germline CDR1 and CDR2: MNHEY and SMNVEV (reference sequence). CDR3 nucleotides: TGTGCCAGCAGTTACCGTCTAGCGGGGGGTTTCGATGAGCAGTTCTTC. Translation: CASSYRLAGGFDEQFF.

V usage is TRBV15 and J usage is TRBJ2-1, with a tentative D call TRBD2 (5 bases). The V gene lost 0 bases and the J gene lost 7 bases, with 7 bases spanning the gap. Looked up from germline, CDR1 is LNHNV and CDR2 is YYDKDF (reference sequence). The CDR3 covers 13 residues. The CDR3 protein is CATSRDSGNEQFF. The CDR3 nucleotides read TGTGCCACCAGCAGAGATTCGGGGAATGAGCAGTTCTTC.

The chain uses TRBV6-5 and TRBJ2-7; D may be TRBD1 (6 bases). Germline V gene lookup returns CDR1 MNHEY and CDR2 SVGAGI. Trimming took off 2 bases at V and 2 bases at J, with 10 bases between the two ends. CDR3 length equals 14 residues. CDR3 DNA: TGTGCCAGCAGTTACGTGGGACAAGCCTACGAGCAGTACTTC. It encodes CASSYVGQAYEQYF.

This clonotype occurred once. This chain connects TRBV20-1 to TRBJ1-4, with 9 bases lining up with TRBD1. This CDR3 comprises 14 residues. Trimming at V came to 7 bases and at J to 7 bases, leaving 10 bases not matched to a gene. Germline V lookup: CDR1 DFQATT, CDR2 SNEGSKA (reference sequence). In DNA, the CDR3 is TGCAGTGTCAGGGGGGGACAGGGTGGTGAAAAACTGTTTTTT. It yields the protein CSVRGGQGGEKLFF.

Only a few counts were recorded for this clonotype. The chain combines TRBV4-3 with TRBJ2-3, with 8 bases aligning to TRBD2. Germline-derived CDR1 and CDR2 are LGHNA and YSLEER. The ends lost 3 bases at V and 2 bases at J; junction bases unmatched: 13. The CDR3 consists of 18 residues. The CDR3 spells CASSQGVGSGGFTDTQYF. The CDR3 region has the DNA TGCGCCAGCAGCCAGGGGGTGGGAAGCGGGGGCTTCACAGATACGCAGTATTTT.

This clonotype was picked up a small number of times. This chain joins TRBV4-3 and TRBJ2-1; the D gene is possibly TRBD2 (5 bases). The CDR3 contains 17 residues. Germline CDR1 and CDR2: LGHNA and YSLEER. Trimming removed 0 bases at V and 9 bases at J, with 21 bases between. The CDR3 sequence: CASSQDQWEWASGEQFF. The CDR3 DNA reads as TGCGCCAGCAGCCAAGATCAGTGGGAGTGGGCTTCAGGTGAGCAGTTCTTC.

This clonotype was counted between two and nine times. J is TRBJ1-5 and V is TRBV9; no clear D. CDR3 length: 15 amino acids. Looked up from germline, CDR1 is SGDLS and CDR2 is YYNGEE. V gave up 2 bases and J gave up 0 bases, with 9 bases separating them. For the CDR3, the DNA is TGTGCCAGCAGCGTGGGAGAGTATAGCAATCAGCCCCAGCATTTT. Protein product: CASSVGEYSNQPQHF.

The chain recombines TRBV6-6 with TRBJ1-2, with D possibly TRBD1 on 5 matching bases. Per germline, CDR1 MNHNY and CDR2 SVGAGI (reference sequence). V lost 6 bases and J lost 3, with 17 bases in between. This CDR3 comprises 15 residues. CDR3 sequence reads: CASRPRGNQDYGYTF. The CDR3 nucleotides read TGTGCCAGCAGGCCCCGGGGCAACCAAGACTATGGCTACACCTTC.

This clonotype turned up a few times. The CDR3 nucleotides read TGTGCCAGCAACCGTCAGAACTATGGCTACACCTTC. Translation: CASNRQNYGYTF. The chain recombines TRBV12-3 or TRBV12-4 with TRBJ1-2; D ambiguous. Trimming pared 7 bases from V and 2 bases from J, leaving 8 bases between. The CDR3 is 12 residues long.

This clonotype was counted many times. V and J are TRBV4-1 and TRBJ2-7; D may be TRBD2 (5 bases). This CDR3 contains 13 residues. Per germline, CDR1 MGHRA and CDR2 YSYEKL. Trimming stripped 1 base from V and 1 base from J, with 5 bases between. In DNA, the CDR3 is TGCGCCAGCAGCCAAGCGGGGTCCTACGAGCAGTACTTC. Amino acid sequence: CASSQAGSYEQYF.

The genes are TRBV11-2 and TRBJ1-2; 9 nucleotides match TRBD1. Looked up from germline, CDR1 is SGHAT and CDR2 is FQNNGV. J was trimmed by 7 bases and V by 7 bases; bases with no gene match: 16. This CDR3 has 16 amino acids. The CDR3: CASTQGTGRALGGYTF. The CDR3 DNA sequence: TGTGCCAGCACCCAGGGGACAGGGAGGGCTCTTGGTGGCTACACCTTC.

The chain combines TRBV28 with TRBJ1-5; TRBD1 agrees at 9 bases. The V and J ends lost 6 bases and 7 bases, in that order; junction bases with no gene match: 10. The CDR3 is made up of 15 amino acids. Germline loops: CDR1 MDHEN, CDR2 SYDVKM. CDR3 in DNA: TGTGCCAGCAGCCCCTCCGGGACAGGGTTCCAGCCCCAGCATTTT. The encoded protein is CASSPSGTGFQPQHF.

V usage is TRBV6-5 and J usage is TRBJ1-5; D unclear. Germline V gene data show CDR1 as MNHEY and CDR2 as SVGAGI. The CDR3 totals 14 residues. Trimming left V 6 bases short and J 6 bases short, with 15 bases between. The CDR3 spells CASRPSPVSQPQHF. CDR3 nucleotides: TGTGCCAGCAGACCTTCCCCAGTGTCTCAGCCCCAGCATTTT.

The chain uses TRBV12-3 or TRBV12-4 and TRBJ1-1, with no clear D. The V end was cut by 2 bases, the J end by 8 bases, with 3 bases between. The CDR3 sequence is 10 residues long. The CDR3 region has the DNA TGTGCCAGCAGTTTACACGAAGCTTTCTTT. This translates into CASSLHEAFF.